Shown below are 17 T cell receptor beta chains from a single sample sequenced in a study of neurological immune-mediated disorders. Time point given: technical triplicate 1. One entry per CDR3 protein, called by TCRdb with MiXCR from the 5' RACE reads. The sample consists of fewer than 30,000 distinct CDR3 sequences, about 13% of them appearing once. Sequencing was performed on CD4+ T cells from blood. Receptors originate from a female donor with HTLV-1-associated myelopathy (HAM/TSP).

This clonotype occurred many times. The rearrangement links TRBV11-2 to TRBJ2-2; 8 bases agree with TRBD2. Germline trimming cut 2 bases from V and 1 base from J; bases unmatched to any gene: 0. CDR3 length: 15 amino acids. Germline lookup yields CDR1 SGHAT and CDR2 FQNNGV. The CDR3 protein is CASSLLAGNTGELFF. CDR3 DNA: TGTGCCAGCAGCTTACTAGCGGGGAACACCGGGGAGCTGTTTTTT.

This clonotype was recorded at least ten times. V gene TRBV18 combines with J gene TRBJ1-1; 7 bases line up with TRBD1. Losses at the gene ends were 2 bases for V and 0 bases for J; bases not matched to a gene: 3. This CDR3 is 15 amino acids long. Germline lookup yields CDR1 KGHSH and CDR2 LQKENI. CDR3 in amino acids: CASSPTGVMNTEAFF. For the CDR3, the DNA is TGTGCCAGCTCACCAACAGGGGTTATGAACACTGAAGCTTTCTTT.

V is TRBV3-1 and J is TRBJ2-4; D gene ambiguous. The germline CDR1 and CDR2 sequences are LGHDT and YNNKEL (reference sequence). Trimming removed 0 bases at V and 4 bases at J, with 19 bases between. There are 18 residues in the CDR3. CDR3 bases: TGTGCCAGCAGCCAAGATTATCGGTCAGCCCTATCTAAAAACATTCAGTACTTC. It encodes CASSQDYRSALSKNIQYF. The full variable domain, in which reference TRBV3-1 and TRBJ2-4 provide the parts outside the CDR3, is DTAVSQTPKYLVTQMGNDKSIKCEQNLGHDTMYWYKQDSKKFLKIMFSYNNKELIINETVPNRFSPKSPDKAHLNLHINSLELGDSAVYFCASSQDYRSALSKNIQYFGAGTRLSVL.

This clonotype was detected ten times or more. This chain uses TRBV5-1 with TRBJ2-7, with D possibly being TRBD1 (5 bases). CDR3 length: 15 residues. Germline CDR1 and CDR2: SGHRS and YFSETQ. Trimming stripped 4 bases from V and 1 base from J, with 15 bases between. CDR3 in amino acids: CASSPTTGYSYEQYF. CDR3 DNA: TGCGCCAGCAGCCCCACAACAGGTTATTCCTACGAGCAGTACTTC.

Ten or more counts support this clonotype. DNA of the CDR3: TGTGCCAGCAGCCGCAGTCCGGGCGGCAATCAGCCCCAGCATTTT. Its translation: CASSRSPGGNQPQHF. V is TRBV7-8 and J is TRBJ1-5; D unclear. The V and J ends lost 5 bases and 2 bases respectively, with 13 bases between them. CDR1 is SGHVS, CDR2 FQNEAQ, per germline. The CDR3 has 15 amino acids.

This rearrangement joins TRBV12-3 or TRBV12-4 to TRBJ2-3; D remains ambiguous. The CDR3 covers 14 residues. The ends were cut back, 0 bases at V and 3 bases at J, with 7 bases in the middle. The CDR3: CASSLAGYTDTQYF. CDR3 coding DNA: TGTGCCAGCAGTTTAGCGGGGTATACAGATACGCAGTATTTT.

This clonotype was detected many times. At one end, the junction sequence differs from germline, possibly due to a read error. This chain connects TRBV4-2 to TRBJ2-6; 7 bases map to TRBD2. This CDR3 comprises 15 residues. Germline V gene sequence: CDR1 LGHNA, CDR2 YNFKEQ. CDR3 protein: CVSSRDGGRKVVLTF. CDR3 nucleotides: TGTGTCAGCAGCCGAGACGGCGGGAGAAAGGTTGTCCTGACTTTC.

This clonotype was seen at least ten times. The chain combines TRBV7-8 with TRBJ2-7; unclear D gene. Germline CDR1 is SGHVS and CDR2 is FQNEAQ. CDR3 length: 13 amino acids. The ends were cut back, 1 base at V and 3 bases at J, with 7 bases in the middle. CDR3 in amino acids: CASSLGLGYEQYF. As DNA, the CDR3 is TGTGCCAGCAGCTTAGGACTTGGCTACGAGCAGTACTTC.

In its sample, this clonotype was seen many times. This chain uses TRBV5-1 with TRBJ2-6, with TRBD1 identical over 8 bases. The V segment lost 4 bases and the J segment 0 bases; nucleotides outside the gene matches: 9. The CDR3 loop spans 18 amino acids. CDR1 is SGHRS, CDR2 YFSETQ, per germline. The CDR3 protein is CASSLGQGLFSGANVLTF. The CDR3 coding sequence is TGCGCCAGCAGCCTAGGACAGGGTCTTTTCTCTGGGGCCAACGTCCTGACTTTC.

This clonotype was recorded at least ten times. This sequence joins TRBV7-2 and TRBJ1-2, with 11 bases that match TRBD1. The CDR3 is 15 amino acids. Per germline, CDR1 SGHTA and CDR2 FQGNSA. J lost 4 bases, V lost 1 base, and 2 bases had no gene match. The CDR3 sequence: CASSLGTGGAYGYTF. The CDR3 region has the DNA TGTGCCAGCAGCTTAGGGACAGGGGGCGCCTATGGCTACACCTTC.

Within the sample, this clonotype is medium-sized. The rearrangement links TRBV20-1 to TRBJ1-1; 8 bases fit TRBD1. CDR1 is DFQATT, CDR2 SNEGSKA, per germline (reference sequence). The CDR3 loop spans 11 amino acids. V dropped 3 bases and J dropped 8; count of bases not matched to a gene: 2. In nucleotides, the CDR3 is TGCAGTGCTAGTTGGACAGGGGAAGCTTTCTTT. As protein: CSASWTGEAFF.

Many counts were recorded for this clonotype. The chain recombines TRBV20-1 with TRBJ1-2; D is undetermined. Between the trimmed V and J ends, which lost 3 bases and 6 bases, there was a span of 20 bases. Germline V gene data show CDR1 as DFQATT and CDR2 as SNEGSKA (reference sequence). CDR3 length equals 15 residues. CDR3 coding DNA: TGCAGTGCTAGTGCAGTCATCCAAAACAAAGATGGCTACACCTTC. It specifies CSASAVIQNKDGYTF.

This clonotype was detected ten times or more. The rearrangement links TRBV6-6 to TRBJ2-6; D ambiguous. Germline assignment: CDR1 MNHNY and CDR2 SVGAGI (reference sequence). This CDR3 has 13 amino acids. V was trimmed by 8 bases and J by 0 bases, leaving 5 bases between them. In nucleotides, the CDR3 is TGTGCCAGCCCGATCTCTGGGGCCAACGTCCTGACTTTC. Residues: CASPISGANVLTF.

This clonotype was seen repeatedly, ten times or more. The J gene is TRBJ2-1, the V gene TRBV20-1; D not resolved. The CDR3 sequence is 15 residues long. V was shortened by 1 base and J by 10 bases, with 20 bases between the two germline ends. Germline-derived CDR1 and CDR2 are DFQATT and SNEGSKA (reference sequence). CDR3: CSARVATASAWEQFF. CDR3 DNA: TGCAGTGCTAGAGTAGCAACTGCATCGGCATGGGAGCAGTTCTTC.

This clonotype is medium-sized in the sample. DNA for the CDR3: TGTGCCAGCAGCGTCGAGGGACTCCTCTACGAGCAGTACTTC. Translation: CASSVEGLLYEQYF. The chain couples TRBV7-2 to TRBJ2-7, with a possible D match to TRBD2 (6 bases). Germline V lookup: CDR1 SGHTA, CDR2 FQGNSA. The V gene lost 5 bases and the J gene lost 3 bases, with 14 bases spanning the gap. This CDR3 region has 14 residues.

This clonotype has at least ten counts. This chain joins TRBV14 and TRBJ2-5; TRBD2 is a possible D gene (5 bases). The CDR3 runs to 14 residues. In germline, CDR1 is SGHDN, CDR2 FVKESK. Trimming took off 3 bases at V and 2 bases at J, with 10 bases between the two ends. CDR3 in DNA: TGTGCCAGCAGCCAGCACGGGGTTCAAGAGACCCAGTACTTC. The encoded protein is CASSQHGVQETQYF. The full variable domain, completed using reference TRBV14 and TRBJ2-5, is EAGVTQFPSHSVIEKGQTVTLRCDPISGHDNLYWYRRVMGKEIKFLLHFVKESKQDESGMPNNRFLAERTGGTYSTLKVQPAELEDSGVYFCASSQHGVQETQYFGPGTRLLVL.

On this clonotype itself: Here the CDR3 omits its conserved ending phenylalanine or tryptophan, so a read error is the likely source. Here the CDR3 DNA reads TGTGCCAGCAGCTTGAGCTGGGATGAGCAGTTCTTA. Protein product: CASSLSWDEQFL. The chain joins TRBV5-5 to TRBJ2-1, with D unclear. In germline, CDR1 is SGHKS, CDR2 YYEKEE (reference sequence). This CDR3 spans 12 amino acids. V shed 1 base and J shed 8 bases, with 7 bases lying between them.